The rows below give T cell receptor beta chains drawn from one sample of a study of T cells in localized non-small cell lung cancer. TCRdb keeps only in-frame clones here, not all; method: immunoSEQ multiplex PCR. This sample yields tens of thousands of clones, of which about 90% are seen a single time; about 1.1% belongs to the top ten. Sequenced material: peripheral blood, taken before any cancer treatment. Receptors were obtained from a woman aged 35 to 75 with stage I lung adenocarcinoma. Each CDR3 is given with its conserved first and last residue. Fields, in order: CDR3 protein, CDR3 DNA, CDR3 length, clone size, J gene, V gene, D gene. The D gene is left open where the match is weak. Some rows have no size entry. The others give once, few or many, or a class for an expanded clone.

CDR3: CASSKTSGNYNEQFF
DNA: TGTGCTAGCAGCAAGACTAGCGGGAACTACAATGAGCAGTTCTTC
length: 15
size: .
J: TRBJ2-1
V: TRBV7-3
D: TRBD2

CDR3: CASSLTGLANGEAFF
DNA: TGCGCCAGCAGCTTGACAGGCCTGGCAAACGGTGAAGCTTTCTTT
length: 15
size: .
J: TRBJ1-1
V: TRBV5-1
D: .

CDR3: CASSQPETMNTEAFF
DNA: TGTGCCAGCAGTCAGCCAGAGACTATGAACACTGAAGCTTTCTTT
length: 15
size: .
J: TRBJ1-1
V: TRBV2
D: .

CDR3: CASSLDYYSNQPQHF
DNA: TGTGCCAGCAGCTTAGACTATTATAGCAATCAGCCCCAGCATTTT
length: 15
size: .
J: TRBJ1-5
V: TRBV11-2
D: .

CDR3: CASSQVRTGHSPLHF
DNA: TGCGCCAGCAGCCAAGTCAGAACAGGGCATTCACCCCTCCACTTT
length: 15
size: few
J: TRBJ1-6
V: TRBV4-3
D: .

CDR3: CASSTNIVYEQYF
DNA: TGTGCCAGCAGTACAAACATCGTCTACGAGCAGTACTTC
length: 13
size: .
J: TRBJ2-7
V: TRBV2
D: .

CDR3: CASSLSGGDEKLFF
DNA: TGTGCCAGCAGTTTATCAGGGGGGGATGAAAAACTGTTTTTT
length: 14
size: .
J: TRBJ1-4
V: TRBV28
D: TRBD1

CDR3: CASSSPGLAGAVGQYF
DNA: TGTGCCAGCAGTTCTCCCGGACTAGCGGGGGCCGTAGGGCAGTACTTC
length: 16
size: .
J: TRBJ2-5
V: TRBV28
D: TRBD2

CDR3: CASSPLRGRLTGELFF
DNA: TGTGCCAGTAGTCCTCTTAGGGGGCGTCTTACCGGGGAGCTGTTTTTT
length: 16
size: .
J: TRBJ2-2
V: TRBV19
D: TRBD1

CDR3: CATTPAVTGANVLTF
DNA: TGTGCCACCACTCCGGCAGTAACTGGGGCCAACGTCCTGACTTTC
length: 15
size: .
J: TRBJ2-6
V: TRBV27
D: .

CDR3: CASSLDSETQYF
DNA: TGTGCCAGCAGCTTAGATTCGGAGACCCAGTACTTC
length: 12
size: .
J: TRBJ2-5
V: TRBV11-3
D: .

CDR3: CASSLDRGGYTF
DNA: TGTGCCAGCAGTTTAGACAGGGGAGGCTACACCTTC
length: 12
size: .
J: TRBJ1-2
V: TRBV7-2
D: TRBD1

CDR3: CASSIRTGASATNEKLFF
DNA: TGTGCCAGTAGTATCCGCACAGGGGCCTCTGCAACTAATGAAAAACTGTTTTTT
length: 18
size: once
J: TRBJ1-4
V: TRBV19
D: TRBD1

CDR3: CARSFNGASGGNEQYF
DNA: TGTGCCAGAAGCTTTAACGGCGCTAGCGGGGGGAATGAGCAGTACTTC
length: 16
size: once
J: TRBJ2-7
V: TRBV5-3
D: TRBD2

CDR3: CAISEPHQPQHF
DNA: TGTGCCATCAGTGAGCCCCATCAGCCCCAGCATTTT
length: 12
size: .
J: TRBJ1-5
V: TRBV10-3
D: .

CDR3: CASSLEGVDEKLFF
DNA: TGCGCCAGCAGCCTTGAAGGGGTGGATGAAAAACTGTTTTTT
length: 14
size: once
J: TRBJ1-4
V: TRBV5-1
D: .

CDR3: CASSKEASGELFF
DNA: TGTGCCAGTAGTAAAGAGGCATCCGGGGAGCTGTTTTTT
length: 13
size: .
J: TRBJ2-2
V: TRBV19
D: .

CDR3: CASSLETGPNSPLHF
DNA: TGTGCCAGCAGCTTAGAGACAGGCCCAAATTCACCCCTCCACTTT
length: 15
size: .
J: TRBJ1-6
V: TRBV7-6
D: .

CDR3: CASSSTKVRRGYSSYEQYF
DNA: TGTGCCAGCAGCTCAACTAAAGTTCGACGGGGGTATTCCTCCTACGAGCAGTACTTC
length: 19
size: .
J: TRBJ2-7
V: TRBV7-2
D: .

CDR3: CASSIGRVGSRQHNQPQHF
DNA: TGTGCCAGTAGTATTGGTCGAGTGGGGTCCAGACAACACAATCAGCCCCAGCATTTT
length: 19
size: .
J: TRBJ1-5
V: TRBV19
D: .

CDR3: CASSLVRGWGGYTF
DNA: TGTGCCAGCAGTTTGGTTCGGGGGTGGGGTGGCTACACCTTC
length: 14
size: .
J: TRBJ1-2
V: TRBV28
D: .

CDR3: CASSLLSILQETQYF
DNA: TGTGCCAGCAGCTTGTTATCGATTCTCCAAGAGACCCAGTACTTC
length: 15
size: .
J: TRBJ2-5
V: TRBV5-6
D: .

CDR3: CASSYMLGEQFF
DNA: TGTGCCAGCAGCTACATGTTGGGTGAGCAGTTCTTC
length: 12
size: .
J: TRBJ2-1
V: TRBV5-4
D: .

CDR3: CSAGSPEAFF
DNA: TGCAGTGCTGGAAGCCCTGAAGCTTTCTTT
length: 10
size: .
J: TRBJ1-1
V: TRBV20-1
D: .

CDR3: CASSSLPYEAFF
DNA: TGTGCCAGCAGTTCCCTGCCGTATGAAGCTTTCTTT
length: 12
size: .
J: TRBJ1-1
V: TRBV5-4
D: .

CDR3: CASSRMEDEQYF
DNA: TGTGCCAGCAGTCGTATGGAGGACGAGCAGTACTTC
length: 12
size: .
J: TRBJ2-7
V: TRBV5-6
D: .

CDR3: CASSGGYQETQYF
DNA: TGTGCCAGCAGCGGGGGATACCAAGAGACCCAGTACTTC
length: 13
size: .
J: TRBJ2-5
V: TRBV11-3
D: .

CDR3: CASSIGLAGDTSRYF
DNA: TGTGCCAGCAGCATAGGACTAGCGGGGGATACGTCTAGGTATTTT
length: 15
size: .
J: TRBJ2-3
V: TRBV5-4
D: TRBD2

CDR3: CASSARLQETQYF
DNA: TGTGCCAGCAGCGCCAGACTGCAAGAGACCCAGTACTTC
length: 13
size: .
J: TRBJ2-5
V: TRBV9
D: .

CDR3: CASRPNPPQQAYGYTF
DNA: TGTGCCAGCAGACCCAACCCGCCCCAGCAGGCCTATGGCTACACCTTC
length: 16
size: .
J: TRBJ1-2
V: TRBV28
D: .

CDR3: CASSLPSGSISRSYEQYF
DNA: TGTGCCAGCAGCTTACCGAGCGGGTCCATAAGCCGCTCCTACGAGCAGTACTTC
length: 18
size: .
J: TRBJ2-7
V: TRBV7-2
D: .

CDR3: CASSQDTVRRSGQETQYF
DNA: TGCGCCAGCAGCCAAGATACGGTTCGGAGGTCGGGGCAAGAGACCCAGTACTTC
length: 18
size: .
J: TRBJ2-5
V: TRBV4-3
D: .

CDR3: CASSDLILTESPLHF
DNA: TGTGCCAGCAGCGATCTCATATTGACCGAATCACCCCTCCACTTT
length: 15
size: .
J: TRBJ1-6
V: TRBV2
D: .

CDR3: CASSFSGGYTDTQYF
DNA: TGTGCCAGCAGTTTTTCCGGGGGTTACACAGATACGCAGTATTTT
length: 15
size: .
J: TRBJ2-3
V: TRBV27
D: .

CDR3: CASSVGGFETQYF
DNA: TGTGCCAGCAGCGTAGGGGGTTTCGAGACCCAGTACTTC
length: 13
size: .
J: TRBJ2-5
V: TRBV9
D: .

CDR3: CASSAQGYQPQHF
DNA: TGTGCCAGCAGCGCACAGGGGTACCAGCCCCAGCATTTT
length: 13
size: .
J: TRBJ1-5
V: TRBV9
D: TRBD1

CDR3: CATKRLAGGTTYNEQFF
DNA: TGTGCCACCAAGCGACTAGCGGGGGGAACAACCTACAATGAGCAGTTCTTC
length: 17
size: once
J: TRBJ2-1
V: TRBV7-9
D: TRBD2

CDR3: CASSLSSRGNSGANVLTF
DNA: TGTGCCAGCAGTTTATCGTCGCGGGGGAACTCTGGGGCCAACGTCCTGACTTTC
length: 18
size: .
J: TRBJ2-6
V: TRBV27
D: TRBD2